A selection of T cell receptor beta chains follows, all from one sample in a study of CD8 T cells in Susac syndrome. TCRdb reprocessed the immunoSEQ multiplex PCR reads via MiXCR and lists one record per CDR3 protein. The profile shows some 110,000 distinct CDR3 sequences, just under 95% of them singletons. Sequenced: CD8+ T cells from PBMCs. All receptors come from a human donor with Susac syndrome. Each CDR3 is given with its conserved first and last residue. D genes are given only for firm matches. Where a row states a size, it is once, few, many or the class of an expanded clone; other rows omit it.

few 15 NA TRBJ2-5 TRBV9 CASSEFRGVQETQYF TGTGCCAGCAGCGAATTTAGGGGAGTCCAAGAGACCCAGTACTTC
NA 19 TRBD2 TRBJ2-2 TRBV7-9 CASSSDRLAGGPWTGELFF TGTGCCAGCAGCTCAGATCGGCTAGCGGGGGGGCCGTGGACCGGGGAGCTGTTTTTT
NA 17 TRBD2 TRBJ2-7 TRBV13 CASSSTGTSGGLYEQYF TGTGCCAGCAGCTCGACCGGGACTAGCGGGGGCCTCTACGAGCAGTACTTC
NA 18 TRBD2 TRBJ2-7 TRBV19 CASTPAGGDTIYNYEQYF TGTGCCAGTACCCCGGCCGGGGGGGACACCATCTACAACTACGAGCAGTACTTC
NA 14 TRBD2 TRBJ2-1 TRBV18 CASSPPGLGNEQFF TGTGCCAGCTCACCCCCGGGACTAGGCAACGAGCAGTTCTTC
NA 12 NA TRBJ2-1 TRBV29-1 CSVWGAYNEQFF TGCAGCGTTTGGGGGGCCTACAATGAGCAGTTCTTC
NA 13 NA TRBJ2-2 TRBV29-1 CSVVRENTGELFF TGCAGCGTTGTCAGAGAGAACACCGGGGAGCTGTTTTTT
NA 15 NA TRBJ2-3 TRBV20-1 CSARGPAVATDTQYF TGCAGTGCTAGAGGGCCAGCGGTAGCCACAGATACGCAGTATTTT
NA 15 NA TRBJ2-7 TRBV7-9 CASSLASSGAREQYF TGTGCCAGCAGCTTAGCGAGTAGCGGCGCTCGGGAGCAGTACTTC
NA 15 NA TRBJ2-1 TRBV18 CASSQPGELTSEQFF TGTGCCAGCTCACAACCGGGAGAATTAACCAGTGAGCAGTTCTTC
NA 16 NA TRBJ1-4 TRBV29-1 CSAAGGKKRGNEKLFF TGCAGCGCCGCCGGAGGGAAAAAGAGGGGTAATGAAAAACTGTTTTTT
NA 14 NA TRBJ2-7 TRBV20-1 CSARGTQSTYEQYF TGCAGTGCTAGAGGGACACAGTCAACCTACGAGCAGTACTTC
NA 16 NA TRBJ1-1 TRBV7-9 CASSHTPRGLNTEAFF TGTGCCAGCAGCCATACGCCCCGGGGACTGAACACTGAAGCTTTCTTT
NA 15 NA TRBJ1-5 TRBV20-1 CSARDGTTGGQPQHF TGCAGTGCTAGAGATGGCACCACCGGAGGACAGCCCCAGCATTTT
NA 15 NA TRBJ1-2 TRBV29-1 CSVESAFRGGYGYTF TGCAGCGTTGAGTCGGCGTTCAGGGGCGGCTATGGCTACACCTTC
NA 13 TRBD2 TRBJ2-7 TRBV4-1 CASSHPGTSEQYF TGCGCCAGCAGCCACCCCGGGACTAGCGAGCAGTACTTC
NA 20 TRBD1 TRBJ1-6 TRBV27 CASSPTGTGGLRFPNSPLHF TGTGCCAGCAGTCCCACGGGGACAGGGGGCCTTCGATTTCCCAATTCACCCCTCCACTTT
NA 13 NA TRBJ2-7 TRBV25-1 CASSGDLVYEQYF TGTGCCAGCAGTGGGGATCTAGTATACGAGCAGTACTTC
NA 13 NA TRBJ2-1 TRBV4-3 CASSQDDANEQFF TGCGCCAGCAGCCAAGATGACGCCAATGAGCAGTTCTTC
NA 12 NA TRBJ2-5 TRBV9 CASSVDGETQYF TGTGCCAGCAGCGTAGATGGGGAGACCCAGTACTTC
once 15 TRBD1 TRBJ2-5 TRBV9 CASSHPTGGEETQYF TGTGCCAGCAGCCACCCCACAGGGGGCGAAGAGACCCAGTACTTC
NA 16 NA TRBJ2-2 TRBV9 CASSVAWQGNTGELFF TGTGCCAGCAGCGTAGCTTGGCAGGGGAACACCGGGGAGCTGTTTTTT
NA 14 TRBD1 TRBJ1-2 TRBV20-1 CSALPVGQGYGYTF TGCAGTGCTTTACCCGTCGGACAGGGGTACGGCTACACCTTC
NA 14 TRBD1 TRBJ2-7 TRBV27 CASKGQGYGYEQYF TGTGCCAGCAAAGGACAGGGGTACGGATACGAGCAGTACTTC
NA 16 TRBD1 TRBJ1-2 TRBV9 CASTLGQGAPNYGYTF TGTGCCAGCACTCTGGGACAGGGGGCTCCCAACTATGGCTACACCTTC
NA 15 NA TRBJ2-3 TRBV13 CASSPASRVLDTQYF TGTGCCAGCAGCCCAGCGTCCAGGGTTTTAGATACGCAGTATTTT
once 16 NA TRBJ2-5 TRBV7-9 CASSPTSGGPQETQYF TGTGCCAGCAGCCCCACCAGCGGAGGCCCCCAAGAGACCCAGTACTTC
NA 14 NA TRBJ1-5 TRBV5-1 CASSYGNSNQPQHF TGCGCCAGCAGCTACGGGAATAGCAATCAGCCCCAGCATTTT
NA 11 NA TRBJ2-1 TRBV5-4 CASRSGGEQFF TGTGCCAGCAGATCTGGGGGTGAGCAGTTCTTC
once 15 TRBD2 TRBJ2-7 TRBV4-1 CASSQEASGSYEQYF TGCGCCAGCAGCCAAGAGGCTAGCGGATCCTACGAGCAGTACTTC
few 12 NA TRBJ1-1 TRBV20-1 CSGDTPNTEAFF TGCAGTGGAGACACCCCGAACACTGAAGCTTTCTTT
few 12 NA TRBJ2-1 TRBV4-1 CASSQDRNEQFF TGCGCCAGCAGCCAAGATCGGAATGAGCAGTTCTTC
NA 14 TRBD2 TRBJ2-7 TRBV7-9 CASSPPGGTYEQYF TGTGCCAGCAGTCCTCCGGGGGGGACCTACGAGCAGTACTTC
NA 15 NA TRBJ2-6 TRBV9 CASSVTGLGANVLTF TGTGCCAGCAGCGTAACAGGGCTAGGGGCCAACGTCCTGACTTTC
NA 15 TRBD1 TRBJ1-5 TRBV3-1 CASSPRTGPNQPQHF TGTGCCAGCAGCCCCCGGACAGGGCCTAATCAGCCCCAGCATTTT
NA 17 TRBD1 TRBJ2-1 TRBV5-6 CASSPGVGTGVWNEQFF TGTGCCAGCAGCCCAGGAGTGGGGACAGGGGTTTGGAATGAGCAGTTCTTC
NA 16 NA TRBJ2-7 TRBV6-5 CASSYLPSLSSYEQYF TGTGCCAGCAGTTACTTACCTAGTTTAAGCTCCTACGAGCAGTACTTC
medium-sized 15 TRBD2 TRBJ2-3 TRBV7-2 CASSLDSGGTDTQYF TGTGCCAGCAGCTTAGATAGCGGGGGGACAGATACGCAGTATTTT
NA 17 TRBD1 TRBJ2-7 TRBV14 CASSQDQLQGASYEQYF TGTGCCAGCAGCCAAGATCAATTACAGGGGGCGAGCTACGAGCAGTACTTC
NA 13 NA TRBJ2-7 TRBV29-1 CSVEDPSSYEQYF TGCAGCGTTGAAGATCCGAGCTCCTACGAGCAGTACTTC
NA 14 NA TRBJ2-1 TRBV4-1 CASSQVRSLDEQFF TGCGCCAGCAGCCAAGTTCGGAGCTTAGATGAGCAGTTCTTC
NA 16 TRBD1 TRBJ1-2 TRBV12-3/TRBV12-4 CASSESLPGTVYGYTF TGTGCCAGCAGTGAATCACTCCCCGGGACAGTCTATGGCTACACCTTC
NA 11 NA TRBJ1-2 TRBV6-5 CATGDYYGYTF TGTGCTACGGGGGATTATTATGGCTACACCTTC
once 14 NA TRBJ2-2 TRBV5-1 CASSLIEVTGELFF TGCGCCAGCAGCTTGATTGAAGTAACCGGGGAGCTGTTTTTT
NA 14 TRBD1 TRBJ2-5 TRBV20-1 CSASVKQGMETQYF TGCAGTGCTAGCGTAAAACAGGGGATGGAGACCCAGTACTTC
NA 14 NA TRBJ1-1 TRBV6-2/TRBV6-3 CASSRGYKNTEAFF TGTGCCAGCAGTCGAGGGTATAAGAACACTGAAGCTTTCTTT
NA 12 NA TRBJ2-5 TRBV29-1 CSVAASQETQYF TGCAGCGTTGCTGCCAGTCAAGAGACCCAGTACTTC
NA 13 NA TRBJ2-1 TRBV5-6 CASSATGYNEQFF TGTGCCAGCAGCGCAACAGGTTACAATGAGCAGTTCTTC
NA 14 NA TRBJ2-3 TRBV12-3/TRBV12-4 CASTPLGVADTQYF TGTGCCAGCACCCCCCTGGGCGTTGCAGATACGCAGTATTTT
NA 14 NA TRBJ1-2 TRBV29-1 CSVVFEGTRDGHTF TGCAGCGTTGTATTCGAGGGCACGAGGGATGGCCACACCTTC
NA 15 TRBD1 TRBJ1-2 TRBV15 CATSSDGGQINGYTF TGTGCCACCAGCTCGGACGGGGGACAGATTAATGGCTACACCTTC
NA 15 NA TRBJ2-7 TRBV29-1 CSATAGIGAYYEQYF TGCAGCGCAACGGCAGGAATAGGAGCCTACTACGAGCAGTACTTC